The entry below describes one T cell receptor (beta chain). Its target is not known. Looked up from germline, CDR1 is MNHEY and CDR2 is SVGAGI. The CDR3 contains 11 residues. The V end lost 10 bases, the J end lost 0 bases, and 6 bases lay between the germline ends. The libraries were made with immunoSEQ v3. Sequencing depth was 1.9 million or so read pairs for survey level, roughly 5-6 million for deep. Profiling relied on immunoSEQ multiplex PCR, and the TCRdb table lists in-frame clones only, not all of them. The sample holds around 55,000 clones, roughly four fifths seen once. The sample comes from a study of TIL therapy for anti-PD-1-resistant metastatic lung cancer. Looking at the study overall: Median tumor PD-L1 proportion score was roughly 5.9%. By whole-exome sequencing, median non-synonymous tumor mutation burden was roughly 1.4 mutations per megabase. Study conclusions and caveats: The cohort had more treatment-naive, never-smoker and oncogene-addicted patients than typical.

Time point of the sample: pre-treatment sample, taken before nivolumab and TIL therapy. The source was blood, collected at baseline. This rearrangement joins TRBV6-5 to TRBJ1-1, with D uncertain. The receptor was derived from a person aged 25-79 years with non-small cell lung cancer. CDR3 protein: CATTMNTEAFF. DNA of the CDR3: TGTGCCACTACGATGAACACTGAAGCTTTCTTT.